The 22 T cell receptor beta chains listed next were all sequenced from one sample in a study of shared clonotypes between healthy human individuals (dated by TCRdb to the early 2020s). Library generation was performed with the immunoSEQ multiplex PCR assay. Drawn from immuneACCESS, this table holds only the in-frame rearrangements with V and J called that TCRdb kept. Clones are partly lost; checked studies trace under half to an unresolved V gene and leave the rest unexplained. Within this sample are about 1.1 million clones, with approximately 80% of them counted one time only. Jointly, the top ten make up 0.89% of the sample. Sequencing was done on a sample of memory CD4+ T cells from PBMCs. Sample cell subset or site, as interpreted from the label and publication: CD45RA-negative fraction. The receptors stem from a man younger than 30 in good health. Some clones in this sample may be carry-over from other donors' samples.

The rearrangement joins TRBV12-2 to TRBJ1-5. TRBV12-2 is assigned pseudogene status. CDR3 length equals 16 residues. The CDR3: CASRSPTRGYPWPQHF. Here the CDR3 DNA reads TGTGCAAGTCGCTCCCCTACGCGGGGGTATCCTTGGCCCCAGCATTTT.

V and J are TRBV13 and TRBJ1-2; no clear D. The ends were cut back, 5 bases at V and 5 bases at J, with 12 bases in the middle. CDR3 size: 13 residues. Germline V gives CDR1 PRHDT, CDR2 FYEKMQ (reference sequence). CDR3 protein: CASSRDTRYGYTF. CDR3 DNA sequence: TGTGCCAGCAGCCGCGACACAAGATATGGCTACACCTTC.

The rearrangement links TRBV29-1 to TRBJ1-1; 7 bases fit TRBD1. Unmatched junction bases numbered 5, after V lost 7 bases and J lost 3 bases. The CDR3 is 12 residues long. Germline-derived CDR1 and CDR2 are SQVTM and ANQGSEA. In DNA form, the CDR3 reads TGCAGCGCCGATACAGGGGACACTGAAGCTTTCTTT. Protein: CSADTGDTEAFF. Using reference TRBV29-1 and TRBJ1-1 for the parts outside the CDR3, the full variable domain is SAVISQKPSRDICQRGTSLTIQCQVDSQVTMMFWYRQQPGQSLTLIATANQGSEATYESGFVIDKFPISRPNLTFSTLTVSNMSPEDSSIYLCSADTGDTEAFFGQGTRLTVV.

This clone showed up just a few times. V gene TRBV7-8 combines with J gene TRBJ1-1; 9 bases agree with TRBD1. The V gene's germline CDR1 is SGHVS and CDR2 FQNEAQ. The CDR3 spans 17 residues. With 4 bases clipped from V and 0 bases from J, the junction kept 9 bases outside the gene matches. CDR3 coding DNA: TGTGCCAGCAGCTGGGGACAGGGACGAGGGATGAACACTGAAGCTTTCTTT. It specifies CASSWGQGRGMNTEAFF.

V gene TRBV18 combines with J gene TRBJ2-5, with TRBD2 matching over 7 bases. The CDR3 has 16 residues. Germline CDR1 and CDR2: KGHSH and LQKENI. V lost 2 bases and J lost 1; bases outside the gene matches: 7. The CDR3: CASSPGFGGSQETQYF. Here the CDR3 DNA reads TGTGCCAGCTCACCAGGGTTCGGGGGGTCCCAAGAGACCCAGTACTTC.

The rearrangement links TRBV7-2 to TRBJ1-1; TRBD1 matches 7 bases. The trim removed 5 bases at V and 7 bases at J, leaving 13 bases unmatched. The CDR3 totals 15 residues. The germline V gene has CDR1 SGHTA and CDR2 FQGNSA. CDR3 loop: CASSRYLTGHLEAFF. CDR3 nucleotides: TGTGCCAGCAGCCGATATTTGACAGGGCACCTTGAAGCTTTCTTT.

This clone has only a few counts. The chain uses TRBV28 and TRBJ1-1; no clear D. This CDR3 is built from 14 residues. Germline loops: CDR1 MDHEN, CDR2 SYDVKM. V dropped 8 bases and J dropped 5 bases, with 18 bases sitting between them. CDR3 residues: CASGVEGRITEAFF. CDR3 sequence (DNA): TGTGCCAGCGGGGTCGAAGGGAGGATAACTGAAGCTTTCTTT.

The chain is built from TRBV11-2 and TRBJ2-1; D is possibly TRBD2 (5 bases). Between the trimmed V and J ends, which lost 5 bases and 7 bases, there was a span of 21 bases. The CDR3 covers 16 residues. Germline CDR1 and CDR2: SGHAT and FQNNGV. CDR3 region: CASSDSYRAPGNEQFF. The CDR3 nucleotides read TGTGCCAGCAGCGACTCTTATCGGGCACCGGGAAATGAGCAGTTCTTC.

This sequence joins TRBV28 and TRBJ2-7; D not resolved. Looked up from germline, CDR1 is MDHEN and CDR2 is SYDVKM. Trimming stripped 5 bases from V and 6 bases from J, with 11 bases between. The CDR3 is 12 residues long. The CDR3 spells CASSPIPGEQYF. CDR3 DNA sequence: TGTGCCAGCAGTCCTATTCCTGGCGAGCAGTACTTC.

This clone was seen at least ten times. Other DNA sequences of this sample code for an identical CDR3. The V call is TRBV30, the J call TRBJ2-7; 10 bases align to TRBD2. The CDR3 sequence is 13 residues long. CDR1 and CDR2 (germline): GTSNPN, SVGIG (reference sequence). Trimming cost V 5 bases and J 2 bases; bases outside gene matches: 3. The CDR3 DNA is TGTGCCTGGGGTAGCGGGAGGCCCTACGAGCAGTACTTC. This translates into CAWGSGRPYEQYF.

The CDR3: CASSPYRTFVYGYTF. Here the CDR3 DNA reads TGTGCCAGCAGTCCCTACAGGACGTTCGTCTATGGCTACACCTTC. The J gene is TRBJ1-2, the V gene TRBV27; D perhaps matches TRBD1 (5 bases). CDR1 and CDR2 from the germline V gene are MNHEY and SMNVEV (reference sequence). The germline V and J ends were trimmed by 5 bases and 4 bases, with 17 bases remaining between them. The CDR3 runs to 15 residues.

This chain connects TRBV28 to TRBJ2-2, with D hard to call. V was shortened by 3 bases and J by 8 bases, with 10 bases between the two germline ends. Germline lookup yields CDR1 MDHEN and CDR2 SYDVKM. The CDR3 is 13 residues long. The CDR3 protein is CASSFVGRGELFF. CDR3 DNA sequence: TGTGCCAGCAGTTTTGTAGGTCGGGGGGAGCTGTTTTTT.

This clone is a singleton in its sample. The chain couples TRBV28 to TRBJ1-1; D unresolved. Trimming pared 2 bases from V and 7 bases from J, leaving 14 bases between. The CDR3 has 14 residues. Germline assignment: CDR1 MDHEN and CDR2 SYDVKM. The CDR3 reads CASSLRAVLSEAFF. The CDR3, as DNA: TGTGCCAGCAGTTTACGCGCGGTCCTTAGTGAAGCTTTCTTT.

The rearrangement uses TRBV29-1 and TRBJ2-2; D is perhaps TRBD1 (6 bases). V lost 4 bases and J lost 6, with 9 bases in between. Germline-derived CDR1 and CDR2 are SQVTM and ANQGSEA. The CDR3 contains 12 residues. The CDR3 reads CSVARGSGELFF. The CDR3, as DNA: TGCAGCGTTGCAAGGGGGTCCGGGGAGCTGTTTTTT.

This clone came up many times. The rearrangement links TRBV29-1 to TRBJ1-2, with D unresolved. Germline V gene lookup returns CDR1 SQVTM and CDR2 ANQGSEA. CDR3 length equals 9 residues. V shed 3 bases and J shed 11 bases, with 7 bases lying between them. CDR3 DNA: TGCAGCGTTGACATGGGATACACCTTC. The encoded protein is CSVDMGYTF.

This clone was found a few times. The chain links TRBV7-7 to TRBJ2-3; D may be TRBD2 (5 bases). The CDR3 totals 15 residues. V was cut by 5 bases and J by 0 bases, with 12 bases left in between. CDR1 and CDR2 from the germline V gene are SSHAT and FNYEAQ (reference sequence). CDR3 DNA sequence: TGTGCCAGCAGCCTAAGCGGAGTTAGCACAGATACGCAGTATTTT. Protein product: CASSLSGVSTDTQYF.

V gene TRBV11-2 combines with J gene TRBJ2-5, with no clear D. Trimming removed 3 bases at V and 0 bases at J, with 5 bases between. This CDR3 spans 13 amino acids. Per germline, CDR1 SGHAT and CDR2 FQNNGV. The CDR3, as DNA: TGTGCCAGCAGCTTCAACTACCAAGAGACCCAGTACTTC. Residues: CASSFNYQETQYF.

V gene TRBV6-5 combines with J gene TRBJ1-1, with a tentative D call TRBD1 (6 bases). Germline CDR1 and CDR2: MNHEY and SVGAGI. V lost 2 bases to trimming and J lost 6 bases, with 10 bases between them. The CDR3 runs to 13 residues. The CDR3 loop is CASSYPGAPEAFF. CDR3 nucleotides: TGTGCCAGCAGTTACCCAGGGGCTCCTGAAGCTTTCTTT.

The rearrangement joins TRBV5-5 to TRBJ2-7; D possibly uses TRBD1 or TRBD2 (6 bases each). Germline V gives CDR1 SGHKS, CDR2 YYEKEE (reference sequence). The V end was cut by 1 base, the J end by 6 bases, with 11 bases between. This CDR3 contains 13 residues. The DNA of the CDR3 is TGTGCCAGCAGCTTGTTAGGGGGGAGCGAGCAGTACTTC. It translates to CASSLLGGSEQYF. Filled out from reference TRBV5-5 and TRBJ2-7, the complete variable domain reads DAGVTQSPTHLIKTRGQQVTLRCSPISGHKSVSWYQQVLGQGPQFIFQYYEKEERGRGNFPDRFSARQFPNYSSELNVNALLLGDSALYLCASSLLGGSEQYFGPGTRLTVT.

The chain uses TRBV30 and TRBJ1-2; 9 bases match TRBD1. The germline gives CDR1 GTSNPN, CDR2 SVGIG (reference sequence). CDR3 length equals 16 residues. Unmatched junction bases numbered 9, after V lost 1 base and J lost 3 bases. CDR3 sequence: CAWSAPGQGSDYGYTF. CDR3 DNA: TGTGCCTGGAGTGCTCCGGGACAGGGTTCTGACTATGGCTACACCTTC.

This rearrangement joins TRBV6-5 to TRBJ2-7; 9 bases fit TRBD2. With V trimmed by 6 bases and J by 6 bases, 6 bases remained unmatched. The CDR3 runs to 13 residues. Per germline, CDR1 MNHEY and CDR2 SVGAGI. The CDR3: CASSPGLASEQYF. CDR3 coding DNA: TGTGCCAGCAGCCCGGGACTAGCATCCGAGCAGTACTTC.

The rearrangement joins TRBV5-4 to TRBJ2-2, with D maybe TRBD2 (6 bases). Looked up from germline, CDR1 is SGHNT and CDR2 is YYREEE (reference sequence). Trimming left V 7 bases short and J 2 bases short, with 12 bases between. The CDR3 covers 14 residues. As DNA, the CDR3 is TGTGCCAGCTCCATGGACTATAACACCGGGGAGCTGTTTTTT. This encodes CASSMDYNTGELFF. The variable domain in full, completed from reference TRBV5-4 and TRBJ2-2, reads ETGVTQSPTHLIKTRGQQVTLRCSSQSGHNTVSWYQQALGQGPQFIFQYYREEENGRGNFPPRFSGLQFPNYSSELNVNALELDDSALYLCASSMDYNTGELFFGEGSRLTVL.